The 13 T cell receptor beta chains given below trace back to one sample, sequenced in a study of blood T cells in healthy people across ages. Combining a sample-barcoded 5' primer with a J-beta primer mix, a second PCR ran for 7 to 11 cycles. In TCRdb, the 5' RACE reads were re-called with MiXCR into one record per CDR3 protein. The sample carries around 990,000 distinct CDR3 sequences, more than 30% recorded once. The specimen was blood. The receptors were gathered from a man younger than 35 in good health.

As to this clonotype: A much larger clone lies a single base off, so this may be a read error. The CDR3 loop reads CSVEEDGDGVINEQFF. CDR3 DNA sequence: TGCAGCGTTGAAGAGGACGGAGACGGGGTCATCAATGAGCAGTTCTTC. The rearrangement joins TRBV29-1 to TRBJ2-1, with D maybe TRBD2 (5 bases). This CDR3 region has 16 residues. The germline V gene encodes CDR1 SQVTM and CDR2 ANQGSEA. Trimming pared 0 bases from V and 6 bases from J, leaving 18 bases between.

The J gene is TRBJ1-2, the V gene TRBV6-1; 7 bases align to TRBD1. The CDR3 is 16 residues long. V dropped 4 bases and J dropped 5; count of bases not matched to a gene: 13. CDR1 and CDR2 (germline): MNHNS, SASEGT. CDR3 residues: CASSARQGPYEYGYTF. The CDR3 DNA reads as TGTGCCAGCAGTGCCAGACAGGGTCCCTACGAATATGGCTACACCTTC.

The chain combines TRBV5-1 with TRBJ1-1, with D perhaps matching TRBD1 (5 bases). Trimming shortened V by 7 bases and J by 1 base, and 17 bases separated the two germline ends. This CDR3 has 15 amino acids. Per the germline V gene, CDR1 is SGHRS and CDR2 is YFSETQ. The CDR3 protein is CASGYDGGSNTEAFF. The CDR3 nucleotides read TGCGCCAGCGGATACGACGGGGGGTCGAACACTGAAGCTTTCTTT.

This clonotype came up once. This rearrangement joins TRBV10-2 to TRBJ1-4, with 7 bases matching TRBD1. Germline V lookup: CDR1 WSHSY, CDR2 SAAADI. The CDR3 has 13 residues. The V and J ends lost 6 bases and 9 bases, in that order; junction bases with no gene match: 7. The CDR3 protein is CASRSRDSQKLFF. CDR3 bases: TGCGCCAGCAGATCCCGGGACAGCCAAAAACTGTTTTTT.

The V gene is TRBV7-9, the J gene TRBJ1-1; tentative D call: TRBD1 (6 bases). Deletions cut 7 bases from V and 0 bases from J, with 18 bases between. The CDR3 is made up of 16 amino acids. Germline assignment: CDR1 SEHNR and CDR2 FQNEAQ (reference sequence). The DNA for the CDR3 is TGTGCCAGCATGGCCTCTCAGGGGACTTTGAACACTGAAGCTTTCTTT. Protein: CASMASQGTLNTEAFF.

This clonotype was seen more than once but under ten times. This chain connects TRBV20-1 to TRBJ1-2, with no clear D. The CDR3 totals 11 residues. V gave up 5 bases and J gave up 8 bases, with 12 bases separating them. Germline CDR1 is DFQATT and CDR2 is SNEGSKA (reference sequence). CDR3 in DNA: TGCAGTGCTCCAGTAGGTGGCGGCTACACCTTC. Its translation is CSAPVGGGYTF.

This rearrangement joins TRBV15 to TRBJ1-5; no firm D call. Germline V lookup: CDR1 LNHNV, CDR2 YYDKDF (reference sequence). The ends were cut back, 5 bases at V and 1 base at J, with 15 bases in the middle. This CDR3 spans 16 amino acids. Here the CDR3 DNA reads TGTGCCACCAGCTTTGAGTGGGTTGGAAGCAATCAGCCCCAGCATTTT. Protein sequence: CATSFEWVGSNQPQHF.

The CDR3 loop reads CSARQVSSYNEQFF. The CDR3 DNA reads TGCAGTGCAAGACAGGTTAGCTCCTACAATGAGCAGTTCTTC. V usage is TRBV20-1 and J usage is TRBJ2-1, with D perhaps TRBD1 (6 bases). Germline CDR1 DFQATT, CDR2 SNEGSKA (reference sequence). V was cut by 6 bases and J by 0 bases, with 12 bases left in between. The CDR3 is made up of 14 amino acids.

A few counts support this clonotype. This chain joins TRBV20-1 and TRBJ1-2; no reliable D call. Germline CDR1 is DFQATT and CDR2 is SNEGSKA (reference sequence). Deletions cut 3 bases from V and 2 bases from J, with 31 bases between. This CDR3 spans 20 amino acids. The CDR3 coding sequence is TGCAGTGCTAGTACTGGGTGGAGGTCGGGGAATCCTTTTAGAAACTATGGCTACACCTTC. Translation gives CSASTGWRSGNPFRNYGYTF.

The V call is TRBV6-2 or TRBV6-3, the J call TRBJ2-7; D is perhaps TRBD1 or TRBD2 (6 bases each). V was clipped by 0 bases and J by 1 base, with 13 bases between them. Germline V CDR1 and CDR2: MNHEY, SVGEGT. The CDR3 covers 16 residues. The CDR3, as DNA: TGTGCCAGCAGTTACTCGACCGGGGGCTTTTCCTACGAGCAGTACTTC. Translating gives CASSYSTGGFSYEQYF.

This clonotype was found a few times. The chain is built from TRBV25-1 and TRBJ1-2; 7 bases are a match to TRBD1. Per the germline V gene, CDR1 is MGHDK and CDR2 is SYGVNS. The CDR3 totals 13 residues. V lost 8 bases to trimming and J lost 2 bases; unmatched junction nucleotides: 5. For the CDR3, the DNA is TGTGCCAGCGGGCTGACAGGGAACTATGGCTACACCTTC. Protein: CASGLTGNYGYTF.

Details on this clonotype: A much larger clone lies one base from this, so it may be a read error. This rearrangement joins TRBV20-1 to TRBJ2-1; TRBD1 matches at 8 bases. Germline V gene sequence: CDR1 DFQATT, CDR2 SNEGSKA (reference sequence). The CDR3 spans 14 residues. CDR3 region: CSATGQGEDNAQFF. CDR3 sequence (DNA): TGCAGTGCTACCGGACAGGGAGAGGACAATGCGCAGTTCTTC.

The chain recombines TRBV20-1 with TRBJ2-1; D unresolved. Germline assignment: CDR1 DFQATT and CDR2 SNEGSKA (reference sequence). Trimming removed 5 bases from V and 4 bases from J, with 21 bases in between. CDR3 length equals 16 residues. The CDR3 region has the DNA TGCAGTGCTCCCAGTTTTGGTAGCAACTCATACAATGAGCAGTTCTTC. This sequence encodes CSAPSFGSNSYNEQFF.